This TCR beta chain emerged from a study of T cell responses to AZD1222 COVID-19 vaccine. The germline V and J ends were trimmed by 2 bases and 6 bases, with 9 bases remaining between them. The CDR3 extends over 14 amino acids. Per germline, CDR1 SGHRS and CDR2 YFSETQ. Profiling relied on immunoSEQ multiplex PCR, and the TCRdb table lists in-frame clones only, not all of them. The sample includes around 100,000 clones, approximately 87% of them seen just once. Source: peripheral blood, taken on day 0 of AZD1222 vaccination. The source is an adult in good health. The chain couples TRBV5-1 to TRBJ1-6; D unclear. The CDR3 coding sequence is TGCGCCAGCAGCTTCGGTGACGGTAATTCACCCCTCCACTTT. Protein sequence: CASSFGDGNSPLHF.